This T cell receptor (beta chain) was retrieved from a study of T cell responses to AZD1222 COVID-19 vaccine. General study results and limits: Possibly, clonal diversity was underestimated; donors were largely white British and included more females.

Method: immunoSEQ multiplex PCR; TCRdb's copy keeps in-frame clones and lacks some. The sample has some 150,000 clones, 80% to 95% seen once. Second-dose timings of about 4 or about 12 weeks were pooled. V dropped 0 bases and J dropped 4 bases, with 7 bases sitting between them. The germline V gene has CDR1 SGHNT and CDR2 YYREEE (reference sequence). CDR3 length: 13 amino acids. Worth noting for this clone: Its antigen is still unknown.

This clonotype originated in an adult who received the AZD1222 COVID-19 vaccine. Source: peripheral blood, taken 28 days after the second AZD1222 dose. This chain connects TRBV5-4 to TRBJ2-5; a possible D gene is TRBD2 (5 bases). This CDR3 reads CASSLARGETQYF. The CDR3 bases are TGTGCCAGCAGCTTGGCACGGGGAGAGACCCAGTACTTC.